This TCR beta chain was recovered during a study of shared clonotypes between healthy human individuals (dated by TCRdb to 2019 to 2021). Background on the whole study: The cohort comprised a couple of women and a few men aged 18 to 49 years. Per donor, three plates each were used for CD4 naive and CD4 memory, two for CD8 naive, and one for CD8 memory. To estimate repertoire size and how much clonotype sharing occurs between individuals, the study deeply sequenced the blood TCR repertoires of 5 or 6 healthy adults. To increase sequencing depth and limit assay-specific biases, different laboratories used diverse techniques to prepare libraries and sequence TCR repertoires. Each donor's leukapheresis produced roughly between roughly 0.85 and 10 billion PBMCs.

A remark on this clone: Its antigen is not yet known. No qualities accompany the bases; no much larger clone lies one base away. In the same sample, other DNA sequences code for this CDR3.

What the authors observed across the whole study: Larger estimated clonotype richness was generally found for naive subsets than for memory subsets. Pairwise subsampling led to the expectation that sequencing depth would affect the degree of clonotype sharing among donors. Incomplete sequencing was indicated by rarefaction of sorted-subset datasets, despite the large sequencing depth. About 5% of naive CD4, 3.5% of naive CD8, 2.3% of memory CD4, and approximately 0.4% of memory CD8 clonotypes were shared across several donors. Sampling was limited to blood, and TCR repertoires in tissue likely differ from TCR repertoires in blood. Because the study included only a small number of donors, the genetic and exposure-history diversity represented was limited. Higher generation probabilities were observed for clonotypes shared by all four sorted-subset donors than for non-shared clonotypes.

Reading from cysteine to phenylalanine, the CDR3 counts 11 amino acids. The CDR3 DNA has 33 bases and is translated from base 1. The germline V gene yields MGHDK for CDR1 and SYGVNS for CDR2. Trimming at the junction amounts to 5 bases on V and 5 bases on J, and the germline ends lie 6 bases apart. CD8 naive samples were CD45RO-negative cells positively selected for CCR7, giving a CD45RA+CCR7+ population that excluded TemRA cells. The donors were healthy, HIV-negative adults with no recently reported acute infections or vaccinations. Every donor was a Caucasian adult residing in Nashville, Tennessee, USA. Blood was collected by leukapheresis, and PBMCs were isolated by Ficoll-Histopaque density gradient centrifugation and then cryopreserved in liquid nitrogen vapor phase. Analytical flow cytometry was used to check the purity and quantity of every magnetically sorted T cell population. From each sorted fraction, genomic DNA was isolated and quantified by UV absorbance on a Nanodrop 2000c.

Using the deep immunoSEQ assay, multiplex PCR amplified TCR CDR3 regions from genomic DNA. Extracted genomic DNA from each cell subset was spread evenly across all wells of several immunoSEQ 96-well plates, with each plate serving as a replicate. For sorted subsets, roughly 0.2 ug genomic DNA, equal to 30,000 to 35,000 T cell genomes, was loaded into each replicate PCR. Purified libraries were measured with a Qubit 3.0 fluorometer, size-checked on a Bioanalyzer 2100, and measured again with the KAPA Library Quantification kit. Every immunoSEQ 96-well plate was sequenced on a dedicated single-read 150-cycle Illumina NextSeq 550 flow cell. Processing in the source paper ran as follows. Because only junctional sequences without quality scores were contained in the immunoSEQ output, filtering matching that applied to full-length reads could not be performed. Sequences were annotated with PyIR, a Python wrapper for IgBLAST v1.9, using IMGT germline references to assign V/J genes and CDR3. Reads with weak V/J assignments (E-value above 1e-6), missing CDR3, stop codons, out-of-frame junctions, or ambiguous translated residues were removed. V3J clonotypes were defined by identical inferred V gene, J gene, and CDR3 amino acid sequence. To compute the percentage overlap between repertoires, the number of shared unique clonotypes was divided by the size of the smaller repertoire. Three approaches were used to assess repertoire richness: RTK rarefaction, the Chao1 estimator, and Recon v2.1 estimates of unobserved clonotypes. Generation probabilities were computed with OLGA for all TCRbeta clonotypes obtained by the gDNA method from several donors. TCRdb's version of the immuneACCESS table is confined to in-frame rearrangements and falls short of the full clone set. An unresolved V gene accounts for under half of the shortfall where checked; the remainder is of unknown origin. V and J calls and clone size are given by that table; D and trimming were obtained from the DNA. The sample records approximately 650,000 clones, nearly 97% of which are singletons. The ten largest make up 0.09% to 0.13% of the sample.

The chain is encoded by TRBV25-1 joined to TRBJ2-5, with no D gene named confidently. This TCR was recovered from a woman in her 30s in good health. The sample taken for sequencing was naive CD8+ T cells sorted from blood. The cell subset or site label for this specimen denotes: CD45RA+CCR7+. The CDR3 is CASSPGETQYF. The sequenced DNA is TGTGCCAGCAGTCCCGGGGAGACCCAGTACTTC.